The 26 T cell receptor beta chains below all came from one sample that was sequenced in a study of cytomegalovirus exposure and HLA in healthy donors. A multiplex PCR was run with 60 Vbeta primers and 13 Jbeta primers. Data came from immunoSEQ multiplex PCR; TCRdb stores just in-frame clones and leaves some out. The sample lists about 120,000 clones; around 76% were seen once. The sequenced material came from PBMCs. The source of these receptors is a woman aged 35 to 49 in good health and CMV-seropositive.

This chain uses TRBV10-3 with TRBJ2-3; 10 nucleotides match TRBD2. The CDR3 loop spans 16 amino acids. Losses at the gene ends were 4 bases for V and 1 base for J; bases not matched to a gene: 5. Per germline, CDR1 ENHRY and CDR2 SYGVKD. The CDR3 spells CAISGSGTSGTDTQYF. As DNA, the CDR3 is TGTGCCATCAGTGGCTCCGGGACTAGCGGCACAGATACGCAGTATTTT.

CDR3: CASRGLEKNIQYF. The CDR3 DNA sequence: TGTGCCAGCAGAGGACTAGAAAAAAACATTCAGTACTTC. The J gene is TRBJ2-4, the V gene TRBV6-1; 7 nucleotides line up with TRBD2. Trimming at V came to 6 bases and at J to 4 bases, leaving 3 bases not matched to a gene. This CDR3 is built from 13 residues. In germline, CDR1 is MNHNS, CDR2 SASEGT.

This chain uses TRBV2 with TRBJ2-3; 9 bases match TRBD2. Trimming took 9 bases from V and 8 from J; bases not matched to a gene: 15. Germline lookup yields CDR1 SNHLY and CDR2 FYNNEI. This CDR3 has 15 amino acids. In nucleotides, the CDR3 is TGTGCCAGAGCCATAGGTAGCGGGGGCCGGGGTACGCAGTATTTT. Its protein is CARAIGSGGRGTQYF.

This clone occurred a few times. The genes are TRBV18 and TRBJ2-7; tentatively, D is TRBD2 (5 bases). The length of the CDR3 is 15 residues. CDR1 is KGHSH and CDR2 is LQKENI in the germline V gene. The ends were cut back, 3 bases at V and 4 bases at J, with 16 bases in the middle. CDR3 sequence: CASSPFPGSQYEQYF. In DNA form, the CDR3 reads TGTGCCAGCTCACCCTTCCCGGGGTCCCAATACGAGCAGTACTTC.

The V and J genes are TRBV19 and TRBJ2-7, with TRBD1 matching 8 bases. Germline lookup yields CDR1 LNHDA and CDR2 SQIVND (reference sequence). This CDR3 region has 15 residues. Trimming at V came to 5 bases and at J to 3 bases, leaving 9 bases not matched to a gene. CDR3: CASSLAQGAGYEQYF. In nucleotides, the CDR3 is TGTGCCAGTAGTTTGGCGCAGGGGGCGGGCTACGAGCAGTACTTC.

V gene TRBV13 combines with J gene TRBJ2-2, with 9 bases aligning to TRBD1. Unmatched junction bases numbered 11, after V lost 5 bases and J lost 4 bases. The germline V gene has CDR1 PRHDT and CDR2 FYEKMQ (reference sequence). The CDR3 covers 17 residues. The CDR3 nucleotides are TGTGCCAGCAGCCCAGCCGTGGACAGGGGAGGCACCGGGGAGCTGTTTTTT. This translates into CASSPAVDRGGTGELFF.

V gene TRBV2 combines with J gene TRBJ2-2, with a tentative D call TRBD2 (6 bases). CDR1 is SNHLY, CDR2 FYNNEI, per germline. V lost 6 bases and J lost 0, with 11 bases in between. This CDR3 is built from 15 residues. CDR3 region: CASSRGATNTGELFF. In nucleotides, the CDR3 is TGTGCCAGCAGCCGCGGGGCTACGAACACCGGGGAGCTGTTTTTT.

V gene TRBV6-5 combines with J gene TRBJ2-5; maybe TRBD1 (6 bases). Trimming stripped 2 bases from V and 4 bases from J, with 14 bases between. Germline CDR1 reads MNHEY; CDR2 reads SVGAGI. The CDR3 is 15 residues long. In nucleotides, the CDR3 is TGTGCCAGCAGTTACGGGGACGAGGGGGTAGAGACCCAGTACTTC. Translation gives CASSYGDEGVETQYF.

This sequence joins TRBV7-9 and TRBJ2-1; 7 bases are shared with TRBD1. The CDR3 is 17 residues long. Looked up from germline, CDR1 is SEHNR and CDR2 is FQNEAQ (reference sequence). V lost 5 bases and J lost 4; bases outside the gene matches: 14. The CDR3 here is CASSPGPPGQFYNEQFF. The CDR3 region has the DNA TGTGCCAGCAGCCCAGGGCCCCCGGGACAGTTTTACAATGAGCAGTTCTTC.

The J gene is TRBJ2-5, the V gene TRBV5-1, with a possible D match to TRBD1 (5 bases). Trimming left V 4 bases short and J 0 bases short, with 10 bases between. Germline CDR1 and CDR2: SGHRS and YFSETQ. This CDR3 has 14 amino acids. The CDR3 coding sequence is TGCGCCAGCAGCATACAGGTGAACCAAGAGACCCAGTACTTC. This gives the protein CASSIQVNQETQYF.

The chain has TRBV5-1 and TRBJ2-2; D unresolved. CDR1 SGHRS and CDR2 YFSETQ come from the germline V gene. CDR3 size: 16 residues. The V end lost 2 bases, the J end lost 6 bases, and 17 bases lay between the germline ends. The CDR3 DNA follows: TGCGCCAGCAGCTTAGACGCGGTCGGCGGCGCCGGGGAGCTGTTTTTT. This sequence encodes CASSLDAVGGAGELFF.

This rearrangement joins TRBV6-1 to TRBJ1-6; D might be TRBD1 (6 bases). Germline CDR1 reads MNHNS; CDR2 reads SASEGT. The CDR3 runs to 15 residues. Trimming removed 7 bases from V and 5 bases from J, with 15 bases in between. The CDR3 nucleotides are TGTGCCAGCAATTCCGGACAGTTTAATAATTCACCCCTCCACTTT. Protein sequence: CASNSGQFNNSPLHF.

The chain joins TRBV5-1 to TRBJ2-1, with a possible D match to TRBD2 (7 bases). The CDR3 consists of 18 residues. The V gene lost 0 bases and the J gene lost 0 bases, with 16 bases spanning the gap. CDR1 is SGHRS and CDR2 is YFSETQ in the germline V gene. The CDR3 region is CASSLASRGGASYNEQFF. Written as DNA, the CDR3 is TGCGCCAGCAGCTTGGCCAGTAGGGGGGGCGCCTCCTACAATGAGCAGTTCTTC.

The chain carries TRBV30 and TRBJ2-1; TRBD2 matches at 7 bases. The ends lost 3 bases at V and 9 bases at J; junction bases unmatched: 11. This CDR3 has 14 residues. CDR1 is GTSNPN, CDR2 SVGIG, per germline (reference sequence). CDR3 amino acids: CAWRSAGSGSEQFF. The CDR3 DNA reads TGTGCCTGGAGGTCAGCGGGGTCCGGGAGTGAGCAGTTCTTC.

CDR3 DNA: TGCGCCAGCAGCCAACCCGCCGAGGCGGAGACCCAGTACTTC. Amino acid sequence: CASSQPAEAETQYF. The V call is TRBV4-1, the J call TRBJ2-5; no clear D gene. The CDR3 length is 14 residues. V lost 2 bases and J lost 5, with 12 bases in between. Germline V CDR1 and CDR2: MGHRA, YSYEKL.

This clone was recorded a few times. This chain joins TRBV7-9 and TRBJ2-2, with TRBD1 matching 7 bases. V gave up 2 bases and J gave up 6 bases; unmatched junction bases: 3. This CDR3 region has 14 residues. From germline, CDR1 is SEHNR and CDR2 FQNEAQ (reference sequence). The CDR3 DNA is TGTGCCAGCAGCTTATCGACAGGGTCCGGGGAGCTGTTTTTT. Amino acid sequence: CASSLSTGSGELFF.

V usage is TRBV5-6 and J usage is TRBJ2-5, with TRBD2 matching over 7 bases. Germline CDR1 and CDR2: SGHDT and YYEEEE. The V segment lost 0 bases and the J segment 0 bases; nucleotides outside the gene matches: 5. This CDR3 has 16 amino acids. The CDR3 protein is CASSLVGGGNQETQYF. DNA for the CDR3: TGTGCCAGCAGCTTGGTTGGCGGGGGAAACCAAGAGACCCAGTACTTC.

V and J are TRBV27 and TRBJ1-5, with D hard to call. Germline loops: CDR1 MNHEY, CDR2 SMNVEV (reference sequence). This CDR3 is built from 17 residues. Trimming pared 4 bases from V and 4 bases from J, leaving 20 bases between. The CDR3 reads CASSSALSSGMNQPQHF. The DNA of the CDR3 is TGTGCCAGCAGTTCCGCCCTTAGTTCGGGGATGAATCAGCCCCAGCATTTT.

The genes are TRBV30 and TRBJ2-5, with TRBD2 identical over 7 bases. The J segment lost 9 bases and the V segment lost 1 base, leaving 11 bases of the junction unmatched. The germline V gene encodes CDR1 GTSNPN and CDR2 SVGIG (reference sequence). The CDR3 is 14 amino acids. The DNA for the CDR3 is TGTGCCTGGAGTGGCGGGGGAGGGGTCCGGCCCCAGTACTTC. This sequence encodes CAWSGGGGVRPQYF. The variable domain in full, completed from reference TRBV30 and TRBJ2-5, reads SQTIHQWPATLVQPVGSPLSLECTVEGTSNPNLYWYRQAAGRGLQLLFYSVGIGQISSEVPQNLSASRPQDRQFILSSKKLLLSDSGFYLCAWSGGGGVRPQYFGPGTRLLVL.

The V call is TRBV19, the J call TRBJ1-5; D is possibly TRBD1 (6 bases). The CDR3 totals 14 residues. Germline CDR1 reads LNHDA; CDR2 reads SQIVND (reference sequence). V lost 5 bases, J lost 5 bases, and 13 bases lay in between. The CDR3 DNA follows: TGTGCCAGTAGTGCTGGACAGTTTCATCAGCCCCAGCATTTT. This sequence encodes CASSAGQFHQPQHF.

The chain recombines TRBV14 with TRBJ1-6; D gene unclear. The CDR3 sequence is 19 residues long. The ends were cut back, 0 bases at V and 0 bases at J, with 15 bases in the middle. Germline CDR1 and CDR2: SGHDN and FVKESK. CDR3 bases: TGTGCCAGCAGCCAAGATCCCGGACTAGCGAGCTCCTATAATTCACCCCTCCACTTT. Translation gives CASSQDPGLASSYNSPLHF.

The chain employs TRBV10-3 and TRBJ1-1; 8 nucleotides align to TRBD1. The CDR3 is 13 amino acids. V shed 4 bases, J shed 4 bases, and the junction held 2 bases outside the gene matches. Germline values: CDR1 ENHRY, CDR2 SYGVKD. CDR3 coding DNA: TGTGCCATCAGTGGACAGGGGCGCACTGAAGCTTTCTTT. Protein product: CAISGQGRTEAFF.

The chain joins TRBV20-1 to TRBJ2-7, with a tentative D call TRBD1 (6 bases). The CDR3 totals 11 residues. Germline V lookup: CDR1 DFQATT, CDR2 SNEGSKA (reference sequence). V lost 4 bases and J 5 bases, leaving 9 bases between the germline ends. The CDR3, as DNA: TGCAGTGCTACTCAGGGGAACGAGCAGTACTTC. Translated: CSATQGNEQYF.

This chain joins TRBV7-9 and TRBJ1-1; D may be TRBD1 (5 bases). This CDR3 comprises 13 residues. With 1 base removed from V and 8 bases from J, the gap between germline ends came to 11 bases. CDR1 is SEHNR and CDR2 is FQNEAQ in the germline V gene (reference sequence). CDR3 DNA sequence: TGTGCCAGCAGCTTAGAGGGCAGGGTGGAAGCTTTCTTT. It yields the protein CASSLEGRVEAFF.

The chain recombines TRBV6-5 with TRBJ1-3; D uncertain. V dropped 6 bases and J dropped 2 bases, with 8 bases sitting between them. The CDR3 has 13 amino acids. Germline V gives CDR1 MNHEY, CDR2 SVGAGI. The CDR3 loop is CASSRGPGNTIYF. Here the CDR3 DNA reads TGTGCCAGCAGCCGCGGTCCTGGAAACACCATATATTTT.

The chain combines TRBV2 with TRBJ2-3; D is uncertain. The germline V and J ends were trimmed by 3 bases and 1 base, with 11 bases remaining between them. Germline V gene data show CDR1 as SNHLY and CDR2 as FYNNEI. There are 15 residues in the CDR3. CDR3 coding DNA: TGTGCCAGCAGTGAGCCTTGGCAGGGCACAGATACGCAGTATTTT. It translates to CASSEPWQGTDTQYF.